This T cell receptor beta chain was captured by sequencing in a study of blood T cell repertoires in COVID-19. Sequencing was performed with immunoSEQ multiplex PCR; in TCRdb, only in-frame clones are kept and a portion is missing. Of about 240,000 clones listed, roughly four fifths are singletons. Trimming left V 3 bases short and J 1 base short, with 12 bases between. Per the germline V gene, CDR1 is MGHRA and CDR2 is YSYEKL. There are 15 residues in the CDR3. This sequence was found in a woman aged 60-75 years with active or convalescent COVID-19. V is TRBV4-1 and J is TRBJ1-2; D is ambiguous. Sample: peripheral blood. Here the CDR3 reads CASSQGPDVNYGYTF. The CDR3 DNA reads as TGCGCCAGCAGCCAGGGCCCCGACGTTAACTATGGCTACACCTTC.